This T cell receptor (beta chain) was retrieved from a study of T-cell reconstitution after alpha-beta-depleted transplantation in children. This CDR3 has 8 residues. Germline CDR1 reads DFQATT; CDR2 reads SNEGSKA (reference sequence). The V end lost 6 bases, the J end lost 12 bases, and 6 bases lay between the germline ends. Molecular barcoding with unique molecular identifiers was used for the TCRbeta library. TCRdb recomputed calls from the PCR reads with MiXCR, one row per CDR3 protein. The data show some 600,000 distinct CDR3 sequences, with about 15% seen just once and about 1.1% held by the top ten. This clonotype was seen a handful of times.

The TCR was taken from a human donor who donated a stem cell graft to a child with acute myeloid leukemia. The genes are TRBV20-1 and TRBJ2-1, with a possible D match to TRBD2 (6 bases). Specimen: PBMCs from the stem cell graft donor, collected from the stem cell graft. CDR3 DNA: TGCAGTGCGGAGGGGCAGTTCTTC. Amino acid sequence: CSAEGQFF.